This entry lists 17 T cell receptor beta chains sequenced from one sample in a study of cytomegalovirus exposure and HLA in healthy donors. Primers for the PCR totalled 60 Vbeta and 13 Jbeta. Sequencing used immunoSEQ multiplex PCR; TCRdb keeps in-frame clones, though not all of them. The sample gives around 190,000 clones, around 90% of which show up once; more than 1% is in the top ten. Sequenced sample: PBMCs. The source is a boy under 10 years old in good health and CMV-seronegative.

With regard to this clone: The junction and the germline gene differ at one end; a read error may be behind it. The sample contains more than one DNA sequence encoding this CDR3. The chain recombines TRBV5-1 with TRBJ2-7; weak D call: TRBD1 (5 bases). Germline V gives CDR1 SGHRS, CDR2 YFSETQ. This CDR3 contains 12 residues. The DNA of the CDR3 is TGCGCCAGCAGCTTTCCAGGGCCCGAGCAATACTTC. Translated, it gives CASSFPGPEQYF. Looking up the rest from reference TRBV5-1 and TRBJ2-7 gives the full variable domain: KAGVTQTPRYLIKTRGQQVTLSCSPISGHRSVSWYQQTPGQGLQFLFEYFSETQRNKGNFPGRFSGRQFSNSRSEMNVSTLELGDSALYLCASSFPGPEQYFGPGTRLTVT.

The chain joins TRBV7-9 to TRBJ1-2; 9 bases line up with TRBD1. Trimming cost V 6 bases and J 3 bases; bases outside gene matches: 8. The V gene's germline CDR1 is SEHNR and CDR2 FQNEAQ (reference sequence). This CDR3 spans 15 amino acids. For the CDR3, the DNA is TGTGCCAGCAGAAGTACAGGGGGCGCCGACTATGGCTACACCTTC. Protein product: CASRSTGGADYGYTF.

The chain is built from TRBV5-1 and TRBJ1-5, with D maybe TRBD1 (5 bases). V was trimmed by 0 bases and J by 3 bases, leaving 13 bases between them. The V gene's germline CDR1 is SGHRS and CDR2 YFSETQ. The CDR3 consists of 16 residues. The CDR3 region has the DNA TGCGCCAGCAGCTTGGGACCGACAGTAGACAATCAGCCCCAGCATTTT. Residues: CASSLGPTVDNQPQHF.

This chain uses TRBV10-3 with TRBJ2-4; TRBD2 agrees at 10 bases. The CDR3 runs to 18 residues. The germline gives CDR1 ENHRY, CDR2 SYGVKD. V gave up 0 bases and J gave up 9 bases; unmatched junction bases: 14. The CDR3 region has the DNA TGTGCCATCAGTGAGTCTTCTTGGCTAGCGGGAGACCGAGGCATTCAGTACTTC. This translates into CAISESSWLAGDRGIQYF.

This sequence joins TRBV18 and TRBJ1-2; perhaps TRBD1 as D (5 bases). V was shortened by 2 bases and J by 2 bases, with 15 bases between the two germline ends. Germline V CDR1 and CDR2: KGHSH, LQKENI. The CDR3 contains 16 residues. The chain's CDR3 is CASSPWGETRNYGYTF. The CDR3 nucleotides are TGTGCCAGCTCACCATGGGGGGAAACTCGAAACTATGGCTACACCTTC.

The chain joins TRBV12-2 to TRBJ1-3; TRBD1, the D gene given by the table, was not confirmed from the DNA. TRBV12-2 is a listed pseudogene. The CDR3 is made up of 12 amino acids. The CDR3 loop is CASRAQRNTIYF. The CDR3 region has the DNA TGTGCAAGTCGCGCACAGAGAAACACCATATATTTT.

The chain has TRBV28 and TRBJ1-4; D is unclear. CDR1 MDHEN and CDR2 SYDVKM come from the germline V gene. The germline V and J ends were trimmed by 7 bases and 5 bases, with 14 bases remaining between them. This CDR3 has 14 residues. As DNA, the CDR3 is TGTGCCAGCACCACGGGGAATTTAAATGAAAAACTGTTTTTT. Its protein product is CASTTGNLNEKLFF.

The rearrangement joins TRBV10-3 to TRBJ1-5; TRBD1 matches 12 bases. This CDR3 comprises 16 residues. Per germline, CDR1 ENHRY and CDR2 SYGVKD. The ends lost 4 bases at V and 7 bases at J; junction bases unmatched: 8. The CDR3, as DNA: TGTGCCATCAGTGCCGGGACAGGGGGCGCCGGACAGCCCCAGCATTTT. Encoded protein: CAISAGTGGAGQPQHF.

The V call is TRBV2, the J call TRBJ1-4; D gene uncertain. This CDR3 is 14 amino acids long. Germline-derived CDR1 and CDR2 are SNHLY and FYNNEI. V shed 5 bases and J shed 5 bases, with 12 bases lying between them. CDR3 residues: CASSFGRLNEKLFF. The CDR3 bases are TGTGCCAGCAGTTTCGGCAGGTTAAATGAAAAACTGTTTTTT.

This chain uses TRBV28 with TRBJ1-2; TRBD1 matches at 8 bases. Germline lookup yields CDR1 MDHEN and CDR2 SYDVKM. With 6 bases clipped from V and 1 base from J, the junction kept 7 bases outside the gene matches. The CDR3 has 15 amino acids. The CDR3 coding sequence is TGTGCCAGCAGCGGCGGACAGGGTCTTAACTATGGCTACACCTTC. It codes for CASSGGQGLNYGYTF.

This clone was recorded a few times. This chain joins TRBV6-1 and TRBJ1-2; 7 bases line up with TRBD1. Germline-derived CDR1 and CDR2 are MNHNS and SASEGT. The CDR3 totals 11 residues. V lost 5 bases and J lost 7; bases outside the gene matches: 1. CDR3 loop: CASSQGGGYTF. The DNA of the CDR3 is TGTGCCAGCAGTCAGGGGGGTGGCTACACCTTC.

The count of this clone is one. The V call is TRBV2, the J call TRBJ1-3, with 9 positions matching TRBD1. The germline V gene has CDR1 SNHLY and CDR2 FYNNEI. V lost 4 bases, J lost 3 bases, and 7 bases stayed unmatched. The CDR3 covers 16 residues. CDR3 region: CASSGSTGGSGNTIYF. Here the CDR3 DNA reads TGTGCCAGCAGTGGTTCGACAGGGGGGAGTGGAAACACCATATATTTT.

The chain uses TRBV5-1 and TRBJ1-2; 7 bases map to TRBD1. The V segment lost 4 bases and the J segment 4 bases; nucleotides outside the gene matches: 4. The CDR3 is 13 residues long. Germline V gene data show CDR1 as SGHRS and CDR2 as YFSETQ. CDR3 residues: CASSPRDSYGYTF. The CDR3 DNA is TGCGCCAGCAGCCCGCGGGACAGCTATGGCTACACCTTC.

CDR3 sequence (DNA): TGTGCCAGCAGCTTAGCCCCTGGGACTAGCACGGGTGAGCAGTTCTTC. It encodes CASSLAPGTSTGEQFF. This chain links TRBV7-9 with TRBJ2-1, with 9 bases fitting TRBD2. Per germline, CDR1 SEHNR and CDR2 FQNEAQ (reference sequence). This CDR3 is built from 16 residues. J was trimmed by 9 bases and V by 0 bases; bases with no gene match: 9.

The chain employs TRBV4-1 and TRBJ2-5, with D tentatively TRBD1 (5 bases). Between the trimmed V and J ends, which lost 1 base and 3 bases, there was a span of 15 bases. CDR1 and CDR2 from the germline V gene are MGHRA and YSYEKL. CDR3 size: 16 residues. DNA for the CDR3: TGCGCCAGCAGCCAAGTTGTGGGGCCGGCTGAAGAGACCCAGTACTTC. Its translation is CASSQVVGPAEETQYF.

This chain links TRBV6-5 with TRBJ2-5; D remains unclear. The germline V gene has CDR1 MNHEY and CDR2 SVGAGI. The CDR3 loop spans 13 amino acids. V shed 2 bases and J shed 9 bases, with 13 bases lying between them. CDR3 amino acids: CASSYVGPQPQYF. CDR3 sequence (DNA): TGTGCCAGCAGTTACGTGGGCCCTCAGCCCCAGTACTTC.

The V and J genes are TRBV2 and TRBJ2-7; unclear D gene. The germline V and J ends were trimmed by 6 bases and 6 bases, with 6 bases remaining between them. Per the germline V gene, CDR1 is SNHLY and CDR2 is FYNNEI. This CDR3 has 10 residues. This chain's CDR3 is CASRGPEQYF. In nucleotides, the CDR3 is TGTGCCAGCAGGGGCCCCGAGCAGTACTTC.